These T cell receptor beta chains were read from a single sample in a study of CD4+ T cells in melanoma. Generated by immunoSEQ multiplex PCR, the TCRdb table keeps only in-frame clones and is missing some. The repertoire includes some 110,000 clones, 80% to 95% of them detected once, and roughly 3.5% sits in the top ten. The sample comprised peripheral blood. The receptors come from a human donor with melanoma. The CDR3 runs from the conserved cysteine through the conserved F or W. The D gene is left open where the match is weak. Clone size, where shown, is once, few, many, or a class for clones that have expanded.

D	V	size	J	CDR3	DNA
.	TRBV11-3	.	TRBJ2-5	CASTPTPLRGGETQYF	TGTGCCAGCACCCCCACCCCTTTGAGGGGAGGAGAGACCCAGTACTTC
TRBD1	TRBV28	.	TRBJ1-1	CASSSQGANTEAFF	TGTGCCAGCAGTTCTCAGGGGGCGAACACTGAAGCTTTCTTT
.	TRBV7-2	.	TRBJ2-3	CASSPDRFTDTQYF	TGTGCCAGCAGCCCCGACAGGTTCACAGATACGCAGTATTTT
TRBD2	TRBV14	.	TRBJ2-5	CASSQTSGGQETQYF	TGTGCCAGCAGCCAAACTAGCGGGGGACAAGAGACCCAGTACTTC
.	TRBV7-2	.	TRBJ2-7	CASRYQGSSYEQYF	TGTGCCAGCAGATATCAGGGCAGCTCCTACGAGCAGTACTTC
.	TRBV11-2	few	TRBJ2-3	CASSSVDYSMQYF	TGTGCCAGCAGCTCCGTCGACTACAGTATGCAGTATTTT
.	TRBV9	.	TRBJ1-3	CASSVGAAPSGNTIYF	TGTGCCAGCAGCGTAGGTGCAGCTCCCTCTGGAAACACCATATATTTT
.	TRBV11-2	.	TRBJ2-1	CASSLSALTGLYNEQFF	TGTGCCAGCAGCTTGAGCGCCTTGACAGGTCTCTACAATGAGCAGTTCTTC
TRBD1	TRBV4-1	.	TRBJ2-3	CASRGQGADTQYF	TGCGCCAGCAGAGGACAGGGAGCGGATACGCAGTATTTT
.	TRBV5-6	once	TRBJ2-2	CASSLGFNTGELFF	TGTGCCAGCAGCTTGGGCTTTAACACCGGGGAGCTGTTTTTT
.	TRBV5-1	once	TRBJ1-2	CASSLGLVSNYGYTF	TGCGCCAGCAGCTTGGGACTTGTCTCAAACTATGGCTACACCTTC
.	TRBV7-3	.	TRBJ2-7	CASRHRRDGPSYEQYF	TGTGCCAGCAGACACCGCAGGGACGGCCCTTCCTACGAGCAGTACTTC
TRBD2	TRBV9	.	TRBJ2-3	CASSVGAAGETDTQYF	TGTGCCAGCAGCGTAGGGGCAGCGGGAGAGACAGATACGCAGTATTTT
TRBD1	TRBV27	.	TRBJ1-1	CASSLNGQGARTEAFF	TGTGCCAGCAGTTTAAACGGACAGGGGGCGCGGACTGAAGCTTTCTTT
.	TRBV6-5	.	TRBJ2-7	CASSRIQGYEQYF	TGTGCCAGCAGTCGGATACAGGGATACGAGCAGTACTTC
TRBD1	TRBV7-3	.	TRBJ2-1	CASSPGQAYNEQFF	TGTGCCAGCAGCCCGGGACAGGCCTACAATGAGCAGTTCTTC
.	TRBV30	.	TRBJ2-7	CAWTPGFAYEQYF	TGTGCCTGGACACCAGGGTTCGCGTACGAGCAGTACTTC
TRBD2	TRBV9	.	TRBJ2-2	CASSVDSSGRGGELFF	TGTGCCAGCAGCGTAGATAGTAGCGGGAGGGGCGGGGAGCTGTTTTTT
.	TRBV4-1	once	TRBJ2-2	CASSTRVGAGELFF	TGCGCCAGCAGCACGCGAGTCGGGGCCGGGGAGCTGTTTTTT
.	TRBV4-3	.	TRBJ2-3	CASSQDLDRGTDTQYF	TGCGCCAGCAGCCAAGATTTGGACAGAGGCACAGATACGCAGTATTTT
TRBD1	TRBV4-3	.	TRBJ1-4	CASSQDPGQGAFNEKLFF	TGCGCCAGCAGCCAAGATCCGGGACAGGGGGCGTTTAATGAAAAACTGTTTTTT
.	TRBV19	.	TRBJ2-6	CASSPGRLGANVLTF	TGTGCCAGTAGTCCTGGTCGGTTGGGGGCCAACGTCCTGACTTTC
.	TRBV27	.	TRBJ1-6	CASSFAPGALLF	.
TRBD1	TRBV28	.	TRBJ1-4	CASIQGGATNEKLFF	TGTGCCAGCATACAGGGGGGTGCAACTAATGAAAAACTGTTTTTT
.	TRBV27	once	TRBJ1-1	CASSFLGSEAFF	TGTGCCAGCAGTTTCCTGGGGAGTGAAGCTTTCTTT
TRBD1	TRBV28	.	TRBJ2-5	CASSSGQGALQTQYF	TGTGCCAGCAGCTCCGGACAGGGGGCGCTTCAGACCCAGTACTTC
.	TRBV2	.	TRBJ1-2	CASSGNRVSDGYTF	TGTGCCAGCAGTGGGAACAGGGTGTCGGATGGCTACACCTTC
TRBD1	TRBV7-2	.	TRBJ1-4	CASSPRDRMNEKLFF	TGTGCCAGCAGCCCGAGGGACAGAATGAATGAAAAACTGTTTTTT
.	TRBV4-3	.	TRBJ2-3	CASSQNRDFYTQYF	TGCGCCAGCAGCCAAAACCGGGACTTCTATACGCAGTATTTT
.	TRBV6-1	.	TRBJ1-5	CASSGGFLQPQHF	TGTGCCAGCAGTGGCGGTTTTCTCCAGCCCCAGCATTTT
TRBD2	TRBV19	.	TRBJ2-2	CASSIRASGYTGELFF	TGTGCCAGTAGTATCAGGGCTAGCGGTTACACCGGGGAGCTGTTTTTT
.	TRBV7-9	.	TRBJ2-1	CASSQTDQARYNEQFF	TGTGCCAGCAGCCAAACGGACCAGGCCCGCTACAATGAGCAGTTCTTC
.	TRBV21-1	.	TRBJ2-7	CASSKKAVVSLYEQYF	TGTGCCAGCAGCAAAAAAGCCGTGGTCAGTCTCTACGAGCAGTACTTC
.	TRBV29-1	.	TRBJ2-3	CSAEREDLGDTQYF	TGCAGCGCCGAGAGGGAAGACTTGGGAGATACGCAGTATTTT